Presented here are 13 T cell receptor beta chains from one specimen sequenced in a study of identical twins listed by TCRdb under 2016. The library was made by 5' RACE. The instrument was an Illumina HiSeq 2000. TCRdb reanalyzed the raw reads on its own, using fastp at Q25 for trimming and MiXCR for clone calling, and kept in-frame beta chains. A single entry per CDR3 protein holds the most common genes and DNA from its merged rows. The table for this sample lists about 730,000 distinct CDR3 sequences; approximately 21% of them were counted only once. The ten largest clones represent 4% to 4.5% of the sample. The same data also contributed to another study, on T cells expressing NK-cell markers.

Input material: PBMCs. The receptors were gathered from a young woman in good health.

This clonotype has just a few counts. The chain uses TRBV9 and TRBJ2-7; D might be TRBD2 (6 bases). Germline assignment: CDR1 SGDLS and CDR2 YYNGEE. V was shortened by 0 bases and J by 6 bases, with 16 bases between the two germline ends. The CDR3 length is 15 residues. The CDR3 is CASSVARSPGGEQYF. Written as DNA, the CDR3 is TGTGCCAGCAGCGTAGCTAGAAGTCCCGGGGGCGAGCAGTACTTC.

The rearrangement uses TRBV11-2 and TRBJ2-1, with D perhaps TRBD2 (6 bases). CDR1 SGHAT and CDR2 FQNNGV come from the germline V gene. V was shortened by 2 bases and J by 5 bases, with 10 bases between the two germline ends. There are 14 residues in the CDR3. The CDR3 loop is CASSLPAGDNEQFF. In DNA, the CDR3 is TGTGCCAGCAGCTTACCAGCGGGTGACAATGAGCAGTTCTTC.

This clonotype occurred many times. The rearrangement joins TRBV7-2 to TRBJ1-5, with a weak D call TRBD1 (5 bases). The germline CDR1 and CDR2 sequences are SGHTA and FQGNSA. Trimming took off 3 bases at V and 5 bases at J, with 14 bases between the two ends. The CDR3 length is 15 residues. CDR3 amino acids: CASSLTGTGYQPQHF. DNA for the CDR3: TGTGCCAGCAGCTTGACCGGGACGGGGTATCAGCCCCAGCATTTT.

The chain links TRBV9 to TRBJ2-1, with D possibly TRBD2 on 6 matching bases. The CDR3 contains 16 residues. The V gene's germline CDR1 is SGDLS and CDR2 YYNGEE. Trimming took 2 bases from V and 0 from J, leaving 12 bases between them. The CDR3 is CASSVGSSDSYNEQFF. The CDR3 coding sequence is TGTGCCAGCAGCGTCGGTTCTAGCGACTCCTACAATGAGCAGTTCTTC.

CDR3 in DNA: TGCGCCAGCAGCACGCTTAGCGGGGGGCCCACAGATACGCAGTATTTT. Residues: CASSTLSGGPTDTQYF. The J gene is TRBJ2-3, the V gene TRBV5-1; 10 nucleotides line up with TRBD2. Germline V gives CDR1 SGHRS, CDR2 YFSETQ. V shed 4 bases, J shed 2 bases, and the junction held 7 bases outside the gene matches. The CDR3 totals 16 residues. Combining the CDR3 with reference TRBV5-1 and TRBJ2-3 gives the whole variable domain KAGVTQTPRYLIKTRGQQVTLSCSPISGHRSVSWYQQTPGQGLQFLFEYFSETQRNKGNFPGRFSGRQFSNSRSEMNVSTLELGDSALYLCASSTLSGGPTDTQYFGPGTRLTVL.

The chain couples TRBV9 to TRBJ2-7; no definite D call. CDR3 size: 15 residues. Trimming took off 0 bases at V and 4 bases at J, with 14 bases between the two ends. The germline V gene has CDR1 SGDLS and CDR2 YYNGEE. The CDR3 is CASSVGQSQPYEQYF. For the CDR3, the DNA is TGTGCCAGCAGCGTAGGCCAGTCGCAACCATACGAGCAGTACTTC.

The chain employs TRBV15 and TRBJ2-7; D gene uncertain. Germline V CDR1 and CDR2: LNHNV, YYDKDF (reference sequence). The CDR3 is 16 amino acids. The V and J ends lost 0 bases and 2 bases respectively, with 14 bases between them. CDR3 bases: TGTGCCACCAGCAGAGAGGTGGGGTGGAACCCCTACGAGCAGTACTTC. The encoded protein is CATSREVGWNPYEQYF.

The CDR3: CASSLGRGAGDNEQFF. The DNA for the CDR3 is TGCGCCAGCAGCCTGGGTCGCGGAGCGGGGGACAATGAGCAGTTCTTC. The gene calls are TRBV4-3 and TRBJ2-1, with TRBD2 identical over 8 bases. The CDR3 runs 16 residues. The germline gives CDR1 LGHNA, CDR2 YSLEER. The V and J ends lost 4 bases and 5 bases, in that order; junction bases with no gene match: 10.

This clonotype was picked up many times. The chain has TRBV18 and TRBJ2-1, with 8 positions matching TRBD2. Germline V lookup: CDR1 KGHSH, CDR2 LQKENI. J lost 8 bases, V lost 1 base, and 7 bases had no gene match. CDR3 length: 15 residues. The CDR3 protein is CASSPRSGSLYEQFF. In DNA, the CDR3 is TGTGCCAGCTCACCACGGAGCGGGAGTTTGTATGAGCAGTTCTTC.

This clonotype was detected a few times. The chain recombines TRBV12-3 or TRBV12-4 with TRBJ1-1; D is unclear. The CDR3 is 12 amino acids. Trimming cost V 3 bases and J 10 bases, with 12 bases left between them. In nucleotides, the CDR3 is TGTGCCAGCAGTTTCGGAGGTTTGGGAGCTTTCTTT. This gives the protein CASSFGGLGAFF.

The chain combines TRBV20-1 with TRBJ2-5; 11 bases fit TRBD1. This CDR3 spans 14 amino acids. V lost 6 bases to trimming and J lost 8 bases; unmatched junction nucleotides: 11. CDR1 and CDR2 (germline): DFQATT, SNEGSKA (reference sequence). In DNA form, the CDR3 reads TGCAGTGCGACCGGGACAGGGGGAAGAGAAACCCAGTACTTC. Its protein is CSATGTGGRETQYF.

The rearrangement joins TRBV3-1 to TRBJ2-4; tentative D call: TRBD1 (5 bases). CDR3 length: 15 residues. The V end lost 3 bases, the J end lost 7 bases, and 16 bases lay between the germline ends. Germline loops: CDR1 LGHDT, CDR2 YNNKEL (reference sequence). In DNA form, the CDR3 reads TGTGCCAGCAGCCAGGGCCCAGGGCGTAGGAACATTCAGTACTTC. Translating it yields CASSQGPGRRNIQYF.

This clonotype was observed a few times. The DNA of the CDR3 is TGTGCCACCAGCAGAGCCAGGGGATCTGGGGCCAACGTCCTGACTTTC. This gives the protein CATSRARGSGANVLTF. V gene TRBV15 combines with J gene TRBJ2-6; D perhaps matches TRBD1 (6 bases). In germline, CDR1 is LNHNV, CDR2 YYDKDF (reference sequence). Trimming removed 1 base at V and 1 base at J, with 8 bases between. This CDR3 has 16 residues.